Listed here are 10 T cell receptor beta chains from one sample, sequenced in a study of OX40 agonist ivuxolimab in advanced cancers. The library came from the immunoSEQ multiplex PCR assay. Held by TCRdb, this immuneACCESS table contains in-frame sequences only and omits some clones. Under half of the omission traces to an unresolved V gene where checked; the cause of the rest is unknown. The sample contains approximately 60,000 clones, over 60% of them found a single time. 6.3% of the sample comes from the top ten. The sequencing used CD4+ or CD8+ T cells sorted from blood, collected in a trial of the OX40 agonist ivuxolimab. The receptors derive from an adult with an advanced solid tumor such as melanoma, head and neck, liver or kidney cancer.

CDR3 sequence: CASSAMTSLGEQYF. DNA of the CDR3: TGCGCCAGCAGCGCGATGACTAGCTTGGGGGAGCAGTACTTC. The chain recombines TRBV5-1 with TRBJ2-7; TRBD2 aligns across 7 bases. The V segment lost 4 bases and the J segment 7 bases; nucleotides outside the gene matches: 11. Looked up from germline, CDR1 is SGHRS and CDR2 is YFSETQ. CDR3 length equals 14 residues.

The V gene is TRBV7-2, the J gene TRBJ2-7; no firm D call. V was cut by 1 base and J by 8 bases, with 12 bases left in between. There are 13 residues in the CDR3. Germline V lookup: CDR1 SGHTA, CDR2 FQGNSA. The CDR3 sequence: CASSLGWPVQQYF. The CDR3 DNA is TGTGCCAGCAGCTTAGGGTGGCCCGTTCAGCAGTACTTC. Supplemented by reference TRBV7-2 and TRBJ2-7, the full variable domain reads GAGVSQSPSNKVTEKGKDVELRCDPISGHTALYWYRQSLGQGLEFLIYFQGNSAPDKSGLPSDRFSAERTGGSVSTLTIQRTQQEDSAVYLCASSLGWPVQQYFGPGTRLTVT.

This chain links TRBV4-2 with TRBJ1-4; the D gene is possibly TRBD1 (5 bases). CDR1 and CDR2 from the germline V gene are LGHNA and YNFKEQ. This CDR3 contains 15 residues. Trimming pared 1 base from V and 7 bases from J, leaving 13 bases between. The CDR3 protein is CASSQAGGTGEKLFF. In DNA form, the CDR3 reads TGTGCCAGCAGCCAAGCCGGGGGGACCGGTGAAAAACTGTTTTTT.

The CDR3 DNA reads TGCGCCAGCAGCACCCCACAGGGGACGGGGCAAGAGACCCAGTACTTC. It specifies CASSTPQGTGQETQYF. The V call is TRBV5-1, the J call TRBJ2-5; TRBD1 aligns across 7 bases. This CDR3 has 16 amino acids. In germline, CDR1 is SGHRS, CDR2 YFSETQ. V lost 4 bases, J lost 2 bases, and 11 bases stayed unmatched.

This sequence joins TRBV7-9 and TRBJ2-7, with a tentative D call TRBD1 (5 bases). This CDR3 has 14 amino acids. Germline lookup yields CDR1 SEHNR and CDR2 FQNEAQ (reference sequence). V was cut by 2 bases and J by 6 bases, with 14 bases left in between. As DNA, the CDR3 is TGTGCCAGCAGCTTACAGGGATTTATCGGCGAGCAGTACTTC. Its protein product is CASSLQGFIGEQYF.

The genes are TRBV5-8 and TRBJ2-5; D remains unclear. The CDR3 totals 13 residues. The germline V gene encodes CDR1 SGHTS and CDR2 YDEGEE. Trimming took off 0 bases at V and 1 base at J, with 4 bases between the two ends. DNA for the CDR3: TGTGCCAGCAGCTTGGGGACCCAAGAGACCCAGTACTTC. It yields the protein CASSLGTQETQYF.

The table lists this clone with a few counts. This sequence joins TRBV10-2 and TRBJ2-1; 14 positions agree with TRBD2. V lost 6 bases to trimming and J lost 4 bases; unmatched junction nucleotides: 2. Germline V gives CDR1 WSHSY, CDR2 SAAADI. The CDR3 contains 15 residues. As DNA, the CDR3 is TGCGCCAGCAGGGGGACTAGCGGGGGTTACAATGAGCAGTTCTTC. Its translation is CASRGTSGGYNEQFF.

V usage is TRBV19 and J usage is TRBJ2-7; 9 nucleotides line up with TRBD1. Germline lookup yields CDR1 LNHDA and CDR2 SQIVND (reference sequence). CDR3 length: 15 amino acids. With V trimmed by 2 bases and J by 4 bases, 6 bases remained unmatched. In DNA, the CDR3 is TGTGCCAGTAGTATACCTGGGACAGGGCAGTACGAGCAGTACTTC. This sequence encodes CASSIPGTGQYEQYF.

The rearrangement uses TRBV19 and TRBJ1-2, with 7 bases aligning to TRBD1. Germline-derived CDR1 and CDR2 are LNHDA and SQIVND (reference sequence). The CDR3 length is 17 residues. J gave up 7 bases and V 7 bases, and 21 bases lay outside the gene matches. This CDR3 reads CASTPGGGPSRNSGYTF. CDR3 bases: TGTGCCAGTACCCCTGGAGGGGGCCCTTCTCGCAACAGTGGCTACACCTTC.

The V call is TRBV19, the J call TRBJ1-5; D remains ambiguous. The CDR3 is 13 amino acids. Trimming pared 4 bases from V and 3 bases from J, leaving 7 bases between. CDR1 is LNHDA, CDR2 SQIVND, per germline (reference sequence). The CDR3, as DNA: TGTGCCAGTAGTACACTGCTCAATCAGCCCCAGCATTTT. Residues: CASSTLLNQPQHF.